This TCR beta chain was found in a study of technical replicates of blood from several donors listed by TCRdb under 2017. Libraries were built with the immunoSEQ multiplex PCR assay. In TCRdb, the immuneACCESS table is reduced to in-frame sequences with V and J assigned. These tables do not hold every clone; where another copy was compared, an unresolved V gene accounts for under half, and the others remain unexplained. The table for this sample lists approximately 100,000 clones; almost 96% of them were counted only once. The top ten clones comprise less than 0.25% of the sample. From the germline V gene (reference sequence), CDR1 is LNHDA and CDR2 is SQIVND. From the cysteine through the phenylalanine, the CDR3 covers 13 amino acids. Only CDR3 DNA remains: 39 bases, in frame from the first base. Trimming at the junction amounts to 3 bases on V and 7 bases on J, and the germline ends lie 12 bases apart.

With regard to this clone: The antigen it binds to is not known. Within one base of it there is no much larger clone, and no base qualities were kept.

The sequenced sample consisted of T cells isolated from PBMCs. The chain couples TRBV19 to TRBJ1-1; a tentative D call is TRBD1 (6 bases match). This sequence was found in a human donor in good health. The CDR3 protein: CASSIGQNGEAFF. Read as DNA, the sequence is TGTGCCAGTAGTATCGGACAGAACGGTGAAGCTTTCTTT.